This is a list of T cell receptor beta chains from one sample in a study of human T cells and chemical hapten exposure. TCRdb ran MiXCR on the RACE reads and lists one entry per CDR3 protein. The sample has fewer than 80,000 distinct CDR3 sequences, approximately 10% seen once; the top ten hold around 7%. The material sequenced was whole blood, taken in connection with sensitization to the hapten diphenylcyclopropenone (DPC). The receptors stem from a woman aged 50 to 65 with alopecia areata. Some clones in this sample may be carry-over from other donors' samples. CDR3s include the opening cysteine and the closing phenylalanine or tryptophan. A D gene is named only where the DNA matches it firmly. Rows give clone size only sometimes, using once, few, many, or a class for an expanded clone.

j_call clone_size v_call d_call cdr3_nt cdr3_aa
TRBJ2-7 many TRBV29-1 - TGCAGCGCCTCATGGGACGGAGCCGTCCAGCAGTACTTC CSASWDGAVQQYF
TRBJ2-6 many TRBV3-1 TRBD1 TGTGCCAGCAGCCAAAGGGGGCTGGGTACTGGGGCCAACGTCCTGACTTTC CASSQRGLGTGANVLTF
TRBJ2-1 large TRBV10-1 TRBD2 TGCGCCAGCATGTTAGCTAGCGGGAGGGACGATTCCTACAATGAGCAGTTCTTC CASMLASGRDDSYNEQFF
TRBJ2-6 few TRBV7-8 TRBD1 TGTGCCAGCAGCTTAGGGAGGGGACAGGGATTCTCTGGGGCCAACGTCCTGACTTTC CASSLGRGQGFSGANVLTF
TRBJ2-7 - TRBV29-1 TRBD1 TGCAGCGTTCTCTGGACAGGGGAATTTTACGAGCAGTACTTC CSVLWTGEFYEQYF
TRBJ1-5 many TRBV21-1 - TGTGCCAGCAGCAAAAGGCCACAGGTCAGTAGGAATCAGCCCCAGCATTTT CASSKRPQVSRNQPQHF
TRBJ2-7 few TRBV30 - TGTGCCTGGAGTGGGGGTACTAGCTACGAGCAGTACTTC CAWSGGTSYEQYF
TRBJ2-1 many TRBV5-6 - TGTGCCAGCAGCACGGTGGGAGGCAATGAGCAGTTCTTC CASSTVGGNEQFF
TRBJ2-1 few TRBV7-3 TRBD2 TGTGCCAGCAGCGAGAGCGGGAGGGCTTTGAATGAGCAGTTCTTC CASSESGRALNEQFF
TRBJ2-5 many TRBV5-1 - TGCGCCAGCAGCGACCCTGCGGCTGGACAAGAGACCCAGTACTTC CASSDPAAGQETQYF
TRBJ1-1 few TRBV9 TRBD1 TGTGCCAGCAGCGTCGGGACAGTGAATGAAGCTTTCTTT CASSVGTVNEAFF
TRBJ2-7 many TRBV20-1 TRBD2 TGCAGTGCTAGTCCCGGGACTAGCGATCCCTACGAGCAGTACTTC CSASPGTSDPYEQYF
TRBJ2-7 many TRBV10-3 - TGTGCCATCAGTGACAGTGGGCTAAAATCCTACGAGCAGTACTTC CAISDSGLKSYEQYF
TRBJ1-4 few TRBV19 - TGTGCCAGTAGTATAGATACGGGTGAAAAACTGTTTTTT CASSIDTGEKLFF
TRBJ2-1 many TRBV29-1 - TGCAGCGTTGATCACAGGGCCGCGGACAATGAGCAGTTCTTC CSVDHRAADNEQFF
TRBJ2-1 many TRBV29-1 - TGCAGCGTTGAAGTAGAAATCGATGAGCAGTTCTTC CSVEVEIDEQFF
TRBJ1-2 few TRBV29-1 - TGCAGCGTCGACCGTAACTTTGGGGGCCCTAAAGGCTACACCTTC CSVDRNFGGPKGYTF
TRBJ2-7 - TRBV6-2/TRBV6-3 TRBD2 TGTGCCAGCAGGGAGGGACTAGCGGGTTCCGAGCAGTACTTC CASREGLAGSEQYF
TRBJ2-1 many TRBV27 - TGTGCCAGCAGTTTACTTTGGGGATATGAGCAGTTCTTC CASSLLWGYEQFF
TRBJ1-1 few TRBV18 - TGTGCCAGCTCACCATTACAGGGGAACACTGAAGCTTTCTTT CASSPLQGNTEAFF
TRBJ2-2 many TRBV29-1 TRBD1 TGCAGCGCAAGGACAGGGACCACCGGGGAGCTGTTTTTT CSARTGTTGELFF
TRBJ2-1 many TRBV2 - TGTGCCAGCCGGATCGCGGATGGCGGGTACAATGAGCAGTTCTTC CASRIADGGYNEQFF
TRBJ1-1 - TRBV7-8 - TGTGCCAGCAGCCCAAGACAGGTGGGGGGCACTGAAGCTTTCTTT CASSPRQVGGTEAFF
TRBJ2-1 few TRBV7-2 - TGTGCCAGCAGCTCTGGACTCCTTTTCAATGAGCAGTTCTTC CASSSGLLFNEQFF
TRBJ2-1 few TRBV6-2/TRBV6-3 - TGTGCCAGCAGTTACCCCAGGAATGGGAATGAGCAGTTCTTC CASSYPRNGNEQFF
TRBJ2-3 few TRBV20-1 TRBD2 TGCAGTGCTAGAGATCCGGGGACTAGCGGGAGGGCAGATACGCAGTATTTT CSARDPGTSGRADTQYF